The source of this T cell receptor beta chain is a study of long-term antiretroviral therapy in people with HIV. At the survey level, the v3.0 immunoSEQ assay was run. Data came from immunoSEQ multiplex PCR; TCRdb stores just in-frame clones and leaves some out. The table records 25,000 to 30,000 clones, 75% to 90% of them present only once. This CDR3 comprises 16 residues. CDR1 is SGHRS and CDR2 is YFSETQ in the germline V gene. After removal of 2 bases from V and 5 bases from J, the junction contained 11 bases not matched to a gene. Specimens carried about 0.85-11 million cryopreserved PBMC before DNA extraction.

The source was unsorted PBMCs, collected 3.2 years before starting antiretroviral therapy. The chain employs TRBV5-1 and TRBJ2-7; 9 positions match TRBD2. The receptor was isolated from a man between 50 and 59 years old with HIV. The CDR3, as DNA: TGCGCCAGCAGCTTCACGGCGGGGGGGCCCGCCAACGAGCAGTACTTC. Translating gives CASSFTAGGPANEQYF. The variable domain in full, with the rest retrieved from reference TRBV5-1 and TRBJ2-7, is KAGVTQTPRYLIKTRGQQVTLSCSPISGHRSVSWYQQTPGQGLQFLFEYFSETQRNKGNFPGRFSGRQFSNSRSEMNVSTLELGDSALYLCASSFTAGGPANEQYFGPGTRLTVT.